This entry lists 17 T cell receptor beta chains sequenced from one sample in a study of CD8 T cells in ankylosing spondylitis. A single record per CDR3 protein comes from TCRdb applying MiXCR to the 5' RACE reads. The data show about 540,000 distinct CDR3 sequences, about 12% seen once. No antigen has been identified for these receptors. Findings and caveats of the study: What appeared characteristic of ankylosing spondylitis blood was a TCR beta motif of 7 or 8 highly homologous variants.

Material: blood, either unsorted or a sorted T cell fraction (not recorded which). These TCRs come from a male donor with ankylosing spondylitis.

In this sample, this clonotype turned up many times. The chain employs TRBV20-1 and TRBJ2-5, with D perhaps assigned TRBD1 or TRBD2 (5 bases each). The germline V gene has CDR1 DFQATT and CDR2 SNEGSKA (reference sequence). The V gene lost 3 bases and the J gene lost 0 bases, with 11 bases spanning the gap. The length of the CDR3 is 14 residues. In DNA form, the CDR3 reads TGCAGTGCTAGTAGGGGACGGAACCAAGAGACCCAGTACTTC. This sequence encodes CSASRGRNQETQYF.

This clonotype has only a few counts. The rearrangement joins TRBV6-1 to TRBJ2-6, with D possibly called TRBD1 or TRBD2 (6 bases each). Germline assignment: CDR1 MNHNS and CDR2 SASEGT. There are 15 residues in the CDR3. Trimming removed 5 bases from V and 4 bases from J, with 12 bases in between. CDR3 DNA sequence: TGTGCCAGCAGTCCCGGGGGCGTGGGGGCCAACGTCCTGACTTTC. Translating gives CASSPGGVGANVLTF.

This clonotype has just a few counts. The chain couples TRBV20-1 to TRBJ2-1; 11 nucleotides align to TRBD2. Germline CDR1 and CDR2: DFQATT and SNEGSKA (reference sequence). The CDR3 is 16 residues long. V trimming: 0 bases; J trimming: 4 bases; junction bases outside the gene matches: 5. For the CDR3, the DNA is TGCAGTGCTAGAGATCCCCTAGCGGGAGGTTACAATGAGCAGTTCTTC. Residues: CSARDPLAGGYNEQFF.

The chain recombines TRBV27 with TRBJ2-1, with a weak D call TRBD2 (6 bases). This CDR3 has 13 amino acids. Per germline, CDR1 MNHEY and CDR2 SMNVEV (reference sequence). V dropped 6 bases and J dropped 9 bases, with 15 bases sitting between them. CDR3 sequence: CASRLPVGGEQFF. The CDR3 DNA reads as TGTGCCAGCAGGCTCCCGGTGGGGGGTGAGCAGTTCTTC.

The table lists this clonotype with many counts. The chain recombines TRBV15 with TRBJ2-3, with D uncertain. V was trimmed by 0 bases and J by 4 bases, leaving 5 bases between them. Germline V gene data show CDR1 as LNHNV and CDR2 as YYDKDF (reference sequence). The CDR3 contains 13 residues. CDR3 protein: CATSRDPSDTQYF. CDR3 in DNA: TGTGCCACCAGCAGAGATCCCTCAGATACGCAGTATTTT.

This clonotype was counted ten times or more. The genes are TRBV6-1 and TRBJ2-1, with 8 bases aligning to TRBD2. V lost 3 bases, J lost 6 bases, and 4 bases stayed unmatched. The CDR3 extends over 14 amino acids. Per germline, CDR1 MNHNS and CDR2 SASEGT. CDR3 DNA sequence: TGTGCCAGCAGTGAGAGCGGGAGTCGCAATGAGCAGTTCTTC. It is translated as CASSESGSRNEQFF.

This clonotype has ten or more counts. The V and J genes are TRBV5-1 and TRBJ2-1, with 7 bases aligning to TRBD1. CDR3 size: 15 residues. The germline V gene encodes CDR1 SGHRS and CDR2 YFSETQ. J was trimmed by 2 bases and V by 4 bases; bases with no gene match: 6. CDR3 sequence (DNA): TGCGCCAGCAGCCCGGACAGGCTTGCCTACAATGAGCAGTTCTTC. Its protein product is CASSPDRLAYNEQFF.

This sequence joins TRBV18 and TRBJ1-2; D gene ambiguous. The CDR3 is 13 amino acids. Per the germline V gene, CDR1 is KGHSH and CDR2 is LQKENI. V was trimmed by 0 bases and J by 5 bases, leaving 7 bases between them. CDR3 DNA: TGTGCCAGCTCACCACCAGGGCGTTATGGCTACACCTTC. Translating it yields CASSPPGRYGYTF.

The CDR3 DNA reads TGTGCCAGCAGCTTTGTTCAGGGCAGCTATGGCTACACCTTC. Protein product: CASSFVQGSYGYTF. This chain connects TRBV7-8 to TRBJ1-2; possibly TRBD1 for D (5 bases). The CDR3 is made up of 14 amino acids. V lost 3 bases and J lost 4, with 12 bases in between. The germline V gene encodes CDR1 SGHVS and CDR2 FQNEAQ. Full variable domain (outside the CDR3, taken from reference TRBV7-8 and TRBJ1-2): GAGVSQSPRYKVAKRGQDVALRCDPISGHVSLFWYQQALGQGPEFLTYFQNEAQLDKSGLPSDRFFAERPEGSVSTLKIQRTQQEDSAVYLCASSFVQGSYGYTFGSGTRLTVV.

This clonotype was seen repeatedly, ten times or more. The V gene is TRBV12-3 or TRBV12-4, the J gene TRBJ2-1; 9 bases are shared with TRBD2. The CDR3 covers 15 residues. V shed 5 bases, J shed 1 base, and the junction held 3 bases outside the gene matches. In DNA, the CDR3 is TGTGCCAGCAGTGCGAGCGGGGGGTCCTACAATGAGCAGTTCTTC. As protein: CASSASGGSYNEQFF.

The CDR3 nucleotides read TGCGCCAGCAGCTTGTCGGGGCAGGGGGCCGCAACTGAAGCTTTCTTT. It codes for CASSLSGQGAATEAFF. The chain is built from TRBV5-1 and TRBJ1-1, with 8 bases that match TRBD1. Germline CDR1 reads SGHRS; CDR2 reads YFSETQ. The V segment lost 1 base and the J segment 5 bases; nucleotides outside the gene matches: 10. CDR3 length equals 16 residues.

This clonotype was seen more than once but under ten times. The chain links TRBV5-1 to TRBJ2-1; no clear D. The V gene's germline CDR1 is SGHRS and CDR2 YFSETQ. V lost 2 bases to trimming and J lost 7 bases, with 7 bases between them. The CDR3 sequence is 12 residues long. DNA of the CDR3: TGCGCCAGCAGCTTACAGATAAATGAGCAGTTCTTC. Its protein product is CASSLQINEQFF.

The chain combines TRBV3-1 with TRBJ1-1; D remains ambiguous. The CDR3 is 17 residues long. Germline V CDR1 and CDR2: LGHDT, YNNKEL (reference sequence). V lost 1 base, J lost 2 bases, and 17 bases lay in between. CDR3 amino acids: CASSQGAQLRVNTEAFF. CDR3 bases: TGTGCCAGCAGCCAAGGAGCCCAACTGAGGGTTAACACTGAAGCTTTCTTT.

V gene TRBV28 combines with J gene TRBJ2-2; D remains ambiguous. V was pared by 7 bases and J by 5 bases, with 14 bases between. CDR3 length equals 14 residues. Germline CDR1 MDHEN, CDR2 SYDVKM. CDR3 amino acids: CASTKLAQTGELFF. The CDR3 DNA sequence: TGTGCCAGCACCAAGCTGGCACAAACCGGGGAGCTGTTTTTT.

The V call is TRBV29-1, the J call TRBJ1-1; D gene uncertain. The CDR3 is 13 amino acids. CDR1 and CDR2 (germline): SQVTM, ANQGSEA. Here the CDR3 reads CSVIQGGNTEAFF. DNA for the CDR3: TGCAGTGTTATCCAAGGAGGGAACACTGAAGCTTTCTTT.

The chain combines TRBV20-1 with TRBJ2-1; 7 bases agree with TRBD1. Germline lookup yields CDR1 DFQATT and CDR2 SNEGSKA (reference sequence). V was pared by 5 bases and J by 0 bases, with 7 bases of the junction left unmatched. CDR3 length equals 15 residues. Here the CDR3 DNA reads TGCAGTGCTTACCACAGGGGACACTCCTACAATGAGCAGTTCTTC. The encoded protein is CSAYHRGHSYNEQFF.

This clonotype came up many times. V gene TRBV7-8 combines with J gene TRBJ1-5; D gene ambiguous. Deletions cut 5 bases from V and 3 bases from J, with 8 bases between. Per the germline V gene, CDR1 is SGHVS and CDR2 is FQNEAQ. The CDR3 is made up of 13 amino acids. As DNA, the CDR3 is TGTGCCAGCAGCCCGGAGAACAATCAGCCCCAGCATTTT. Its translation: CASSPENNQPQHF.